The 30 T cell receptor beta chains listed next were all sequenced from one sample in a study of Graves' ophthalmopathy and Graves' hyperthyroidism. Researchers took RNA transcripts and amplified TCR beta CDR3 regions from them. First-round RT-PCR with HTBI primers preceded a second-round multiplex PCR. TCRdb redid the calling of the multiplex PCR reads with MiXCR, one entry per CDR3 protein. The top ten clones hold roughly 3.5% of a sample with over 650,000 distinct CDR3 sequences, roughly 41% of them seen once. Specimen: peripheral blood. The receptors originated from an adult man with Graves' ophthalmopathy.

V is TRBV7-8 and J is TRBJ2-6, with 7 bases matching TRBD1. This CDR3 has 16 amino acids. The germline V gene encodes CDR1 SGHVS and CDR2 FQNEAQ. V was pared by 4 bases and J by 11 bases, with 14 bases of the junction left unmatched. The CDR3 is CASSSRQGRGTYVLTF. The CDR3 nucleotides are TGTGCCAGCAGCTCACGACAGGGAAGGGGGACCTACGTCCTGACTTTC.

This clonotype has at least ten counts. The rearrangement links TRBV25-1 to TRBJ2-5; 15 bases map to TRBD2. Germline values: CDR1 MGHDK, CDR2 SYGVNS. This CDR3 has 16 amino acids. The trim removed 3 bases at V and 4 bases at J, leaving 3 bases unmatched. CDR3: CASSDLGLAGGETQYF. The CDR3 nucleotides read TGTGCCAGCAGTGATTTGGGACTAGCGGGAGGAGAGACCCAGTACTTC.

V gene TRBV10-3 combines with J gene TRBJ1-4; D is possibly TRBD1 (5 bases). There are 14 residues in the CDR3. CDR1 is ENHRY and CDR2 is SYGVKD in the germline V gene. V was shortened by 5 bases and J by 7 bases, with 14 bases between the two germline ends. CDR3 amino acids: CAISLGAGAEKLFF. CDR3 in DNA: TGTGCCATCAGTTTAGGGGCCGGAGCTGAAAAACTGTTTTTT.

In this sample, this clonotype turned up many times. V is TRBV20-1 and J is TRBJ1-5; a weak D match, TRBD1 (5 bases). In germline, CDR1 is DFQATT, CDR2 SNEGSKA (reference sequence). V was pared by 6 bases and J by 4 bases, with 13 bases between. The CDR3 has 13 residues. The chain's CDR3 is CSAGWGGNQPQHF. In nucleotides, the CDR3 is TGCAGTGCCGGATGGGGGGGAAATCAGCCCCAGCATTTT.

The chain uses TRBV29-1 and TRBJ1-2; 8 bases map to TRBD1. With 2 bases clipped from V and 0 bases from J, the junction kept 8 bases outside the gene matches. The germline V gene has CDR1 SQVTM and CDR2 ANQGSEA. This CDR3 is 16 amino acids long. CDR3 DNA: TGCAGCGTTGAAAACAGGGGGGACAGGACTAACTATGGCTACACCTTC. This translates into CSVENRGDRTNYGYTF.

This clonotype was detected only once. The genes are TRBV25-1 and TRBJ2-6, with 10 bases fitting TRBD1. With V trimmed by 4 bases and J by 3 bases, 6 bases remained unmatched. Germline-derived CDR1 and CDR2 are MGHDK and SYGVNS. The CDR3 totals 17 residues. The CDR3, as DNA: TGTGCCAGCAGTGTGGGGACAGGGGCTAGTGGGGCCAACGTCCTGACTTTC. Translation gives CASSVGTGASGANVLTF.

The chain recombines TRBV10-3 with TRBJ2-7, with TRBD2 as a possible D gene (5 bases). Between the trimmed V and J ends, which lost 10 bases and 2 bases, there was a span of 6 bases. This CDR3 spans 10 amino acids. Germline V lookup: CDR1 ENHRY, CDR2 SYGVKD. CDR3 protein: CATGAYEQYF. In nucleotides, the CDR3 is TGTGCCACCGGGGCCTACGAGCAGTACTTC.

The J gene is TRBJ1-1, the V gene TRBV12-3 or TRBV12-4, with TRBD1 identical over 8 bases. J was trimmed by 5 bases and V by 4 bases; bases with no gene match: 6. The CDR3 totals 14 residues. The DNA of the CDR3 is TGTGCCAGCAGTTCGACAGGGGCCGGGACTGAAGCTTTCTTT. Translated, it gives CASSSTGAGTEAFF.

As concerns this clonotype: A much larger clone differs by one base, so this may be a read error. V and J are TRBV7-8 and TRBJ2-7; possibly TRBD1 for D (6 bases). Germline V CDR1 and CDR2: SGHVS, FQNEAQ. V was trimmed by 4 bases and J by 9 bases, leaving 10 bases between them. The CDR3 contains 11 residues. CDR3 loop: CASSSGDGQYF. DNA of the CDR3: TGTGCCAGCAGCTCAGGGGACGGGCAGTACTTC. The complete variable domain, with remaining parts taken from reference TRBV7-8 and TRBJ2-7, reads GAGVSQSPRYKVAKRGQDVALRCDPISGHVSLFWYQQALGQGPEFLTYFQNEAQLDKSGLPSDRFFAERPEGSVSTLKIQRTQQEDSAVYLCASSSGDGQYFGPGTRLTVT.

This chain connects TRBV4-3 to TRBJ2-5; possible D gene TRBD2, 5 bases. The CDR3 has 16 amino acids. V was trimmed by 0 bases and J by 7 bases, leaving 18 bases between them. The V gene's germline CDR1 is LGHNA and CDR2 YSLEER. The CDR3 region is CASSQDTMGVYGTQYF. CDR3 nucleotide sequence: TGCGCCAGCAGCCAAGATACAATGGGAGTATATGGGACCCAGTACTTC.

V is TRBV29-1 and J is TRBJ2-2, with D unclear. The CDR3 has 11 amino acids. V lost 6 bases to trimming and J lost 0 bases, with 2 bases between them. Germline lookup yields CDR1 SQVTM and CDR2 ANQGSEA. CDR3 region: CSVTNTGELFF. CDR3 coding DNA: TGCAGCGTCACGAACACCGGGGAGCTGTTTTTT.

V gene TRBV29-1 combines with J gene TRBJ1-5; TRBD1 agrees at 8 bases. Trimming at V came to 4 bases and at J to 6 bases, leaving 5 bases not matched to a gene. Germline loops: CDR1 SQVTM, CDR2 ANQGSEA. CDR3 length: 13 amino acids. The CDR3 loop reads CSVAAGGSQPQHF. The CDR3 DNA reads TGCAGCGTTGCAGCAGGGGGCAGTCAGCCCCAGCATTTT.

V is TRBV29-1 and J is TRBJ1-4, with D possibly TRBD1 on 5 matching bases. Germline V CDR1 and CDR2: SQVTM, ANQGSEA. The CDR3 loop spans 9 amino acids. The V gene lost 2 bases and the J gene lost 13 bases, with 5 bases spanning the gap. The CDR3: CSVERGLFF. The CDR3 region has the DNA TGCAGCGTTGAAAGGGGACTGTTTTTT.

This clonotype has at least ten counts. The chain has TRBV29-1 and TRBJ1-2; D uncertain. The CDR3 spans 12 residues. V shed 6 bases and J shed 0 bases, with 8 bases lying between them. CDR1 is SQVTM and CDR2 is ANQGSEA in the germline V gene. In DNA, the CDR3 is TGCAGCGTCCTCGATCCTAACTATGGCTACACCTTC. Its protein is CSVLDPNYGYTF. Variable domain in full (rest from reference TRBV29-1 and TRBJ1-2): SAVISQKPSRDICQRGTSLTIQCQVDSQVTMMFWYRQQPGQSLTLIATANQGSEATYESGFVIDKFPISRPNLTFSTLTVSNMSPEDSSIYLCSVLDPNYGYTFGSGTRLTVV.

V gene TRBV9 combines with J gene TRBJ2-2; TRBD2 matches at 7 bases. The CDR3 spans 16 residues. Germline V gives CDR1 SGDLS, CDR2 YYNGEE. V was pared by 3 bases and J by 2 bases, with 7 bases of the junction left unmatched. The DNA for the CDR3 is TGTGCCAGCAGCGACGGCTGGGACTACAACACCGGGGAGCTGTTTTTT. It yields the protein CASSDGWDYNTGELFF.

This chain links TRBV30 with TRBJ1-3, with a weak D call TRBD1 (5 bases). The CDR3 contains 14 residues. With 0 bases removed from V and 1 base from J, the gap between germline ends came to 7 bases. Germline loops: CDR1 GTSNPN, CDR2 SVGIG (reference sequence). The CDR3 nucleotides read TGTGCCTGGAGTGTAGGGGAGTCTGGAAACACCATATATTTT. As protein: CAWSVGESGNTIYF. The entire variable domain, with the rest obtained from reference TRBV30 and TRBJ1-3, is as follows: SQTIHQWPATLVQPVGSPLSLECTVEGTSNPNLYWYRQAAGRGLQLLFYSVGIGQISSEVPQNLSASRPQDRQFILSSKKLLLSDSGFYLCAWSVGESGNTIYFGEGSWLTVV.

The rearrangement links TRBV6-6 to TRBJ2-7, with 10 bases matching TRBD2. Germline CDR1 reads MNHNY; CDR2 reads SVGAGI (reference sequence). The CDR3 loop spans 15 amino acids. With V trimmed by 2 bases and J by 4 bases, 5 bases remained unmatched. The CDR3 bases are TGTGCCAGCAGTTACGGGGCTAGCGGGGGATACGAGCAGTACTTC. Residues: CASSYGASGGYEQYF.

Comments on this clonotype: A much larger clone differs from this one at a single base, so this may be a read error. This sequence joins TRBV7-9 and TRBJ1-3, with a weak D call TRBD1 (5 bases). The germline gives CDR1 SEHNR, CDR2 FQNEAQ (reference sequence). This CDR3 has 16 residues. CDR3 DNA sequence: TGTGCCAGCAGCTCCACGTCGGGGGGGGGAGGAAACGCCATATATTTT. This translates into CASSSTSGGGGNAIYF.

This clonotype has ten or more counts. This chain uses TRBV5-8 with TRBJ1-2; D unclear. This CDR3 is built from 14 residues. The V end was cut by 0 bases, the J end by 4 bases, with 10 bases between. Germline V gene data show CDR1 as SGHTS and CDR2 as YDEGEE. The CDR3 spells CASSLASELYGYTF. In DNA, the CDR3 is TGTGCCAGCAGCTTGGCCTCGGAACTCTATGGCTACACCTTC.

There are a few counts of this clonotype. The genes are TRBV20-1 and TRBJ1-1, with 7 positions matching TRBD1. The ends lost 0 bases at V and 0 bases at J; junction bases unmatched: 1. The germline V gene has CDR1 DFQATT and CDR2 SNEGSKA (reference sequence). This CDR3 contains 14 residues. The CDR3 sequence is CSAREGGLNTEAFF. For the CDR3, the DNA is TGCAGTGCTAGAGAAGGGGGCTTGAACACTGAAGCTTTCTTT.

CDR3: CASFGTEQPNEKLFF. CDR3 sequence (DNA): TGTGCCAGCTTCGGGACAGAGCAACCAAATGAAAAACTGTTTTTT. The V call is TRBV25-1, the J call TRBJ1-4, with 7 bases matching TRBD1. The V gene end was trimmed by 8 bases and the J gene end by 5 bases; junction bases not matched to a gene: 11. CDR3 length: 15 residues. Germline V lookup: CDR1 MGHDK, CDR2 SYGVNS.

This clonotype was counted ten times or more. This chain links TRBV10-3 with TRBJ2-7, with D possibly called TRBD1 or TRBD2 (5 bases each). V was cut by 8 bases and J by 4 bases, with 15 bases left in between. Germline V gene data show CDR1 as ENHRY and CDR2 as SYGVKD. The CDR3 is 13 amino acids. CDR3 amino acids: CAIGGSNSYEQYF. In nucleotides, the CDR3 is TGTGCCATCGGGGGAAGTAATTCTTACGAGCAGTACTTC.

Note on this clonotype: One base away lies a much larger clone, so this may be a sequencing read error. This chain uses TRBV7-2 with TRBJ2-5; 16 bases fit TRBD2. V dropped 5 bases and J dropped 9; count of bases not matched to a gene: 6. Germline CDR1 is SGHTA and CDR2 is FQGNSA. The length of the CDR3 is 15 residues. CDR3 residues: CASSGHGTSGGAQYF. The CDR3 DNA reads TGTGCCAGCAGCGGCCACGGGACTAGCGGGGGGGCCCAGTACTTC.

The J gene is TRBJ1-1, the V gene TRBV7-9; possibly TRBD1 for D (6 bases). Germline V gene data show CDR1 as SEHNR and CDR2 as FQNEAQ (reference sequence). The germline V and J ends were trimmed by 3 bases and 4 bases, with 12 bases remaining between them. The CDR3 runs 14 residues. CDR3 amino acids: CASSFAGTSTEAFF. The CDR3 DNA is TGTGCCAGCAGCTTCGCCGGGACATCCACTGAAGCTTTCTTT.

V and J are TRBV5-4 and TRBJ2-7, with 8 positions matching TRBD1. V trimming: 0 bases; J trimming: 5 bases; junction bases outside the gene matches: 7. The CDR3 covers 15 residues. The germline V gene encodes CDR1 SGHNT and CDR2 YYREEE (reference sequence). CDR3 coding DNA: TGTGCCAGCAGCTTGGGGACAGGGAGCCCCCACGAGCAGTACTTC. As protein: CASSLGTGSPHEQYF.

This clonotype was seen a handful of times. This rearrangement joins TRBV19 to TRBJ2-5, with D perhaps assigned TRBD1 or TRBD2 (6 bases each). The V end was cut by 5 bases, the J end by 2 bases, with 15 bases between. The V gene's germline CDR1 is LNHDA and CDR2 SQIVND (reference sequence). This CDR3 comprises 15 residues. The CDR3 nucleotides read TGTGCCAGTAGTCGGGACTGGGGGGCGCAAGAGACCCAGTACTTC. Translation: CASSRDWGAQETQYF.

This clonotype was seen ten or more times. This chain uses TRBV19 with TRBJ1-5; TRBD1 is a possible D gene (5 bases). The V and J ends lost 8 bases and 5 bases respectively, with 16 bases between them. The germline V gene has CDR1 LNHDA and CDR2 SQIVND (reference sequence). The CDR3 contains 14 residues. CDR3 in amino acids: CASAKQGLDQPQHF. CDR3 sequence (DNA): TGTGCCAGTGCGAAGCAGGGTTTGGATCAGCCCCAGCATTTT.

This clonotype was recorded many times. The V gene is TRBV24-1, the J gene TRBJ1-5, with 8 bases that match TRBD1. The J segment lost 0 bases and the V segment lost 3 bases, leaving 12 bases of the junction unmatched. Germline CDR1 is KGHDR and CDR2 is SFDVKD. This CDR3 contains 19 residues. CDR3 protein: CATSDPPGQVYDSNQPQHF. The CDR3 DNA is TGTGCCACCAGTGATCCACCGGGACAGGTCTACGATAGCAATCAGCCCCAGCATTTT.

The rearrangement links TRBV9 to TRBJ1-1; D possibly corresponds to TRBD1 (5 bases). This CDR3 is 14 amino acids long. V was pared by 4 bases and J by 7 bases, with 17 bases between. Germline CDR1 is SGDLS and CDR2 is YYNGEE. The CDR3 DNA follows: TGTGCCAGCAGCCCTAGCCCGGGGCGAGATGAAGCTTTCTTT. Translated: CASSPSPGRDEAFF.

This clonotype came up many times. The genes are TRBV5-1 and TRBJ2-7; the match to TRBD1 covers 7 bases. From germline, CDR1 is SGHRS and CDR2 YFSETQ. The CDR3 is 16 residues long. V trimming: 0 bases; J trimming: 1 base; junction bases outside the gene matches: 7. The CDR3 DNA sequence: TGCGCCAGCAGCTTGGGAATGGAGACAGGGTCCTACGAGCAGTACTTC. Amino acid sequence: CASSLGMETGSYEQYF.